The source of this T cell receptor beta chain is a study of blood T cell repertoires in COVID-19 (TCRdb year 2020). In terms of the full investigation: Samples covering the acute and convalescent phases of COVID-19 were provided by collaborators in the United States, Italy and Spain. The material from the prospective study consisted of cDNA or gDNA derived from T cells, B-cell-depleted T cells, or PBMCs. The dataset comprised deeply sampled blood TCRbeta repertoires from subjects exposed to, actively infected with, or recovered from COVID-19. The repertoires were released in a freely available public database intended as a resource for research on the immune response to SARS-CoV-2. Samples came from the ongoing ImmuneRACE study (first 160 participants) plus 1,254 subjects from 6 global collaborators. A de-identified subject ID, COVID-19 status, age in years and sex were almost always included in the sample metadata. HLA class I and class II types, where available, came from metadata supplied by the sample provider rather than from assay-based typing.

Summary of the overall study and its limitations: How much clinical and demographic metadata was included differed by source and by participant, and the metadata was provided uncurated.

This clone appeared a single time. Which antigen it targets is not known. No base quality values were provided; no much bigger clone lies one nucleotide off. TCRbeta CDR3 regions were amplified from genomic DNA using the immunoSEQ Assay, a bias-controlled multiplex PCR. Turning to the authors' computational methods: The number of nucleated cells in each sample was estimated from the amplification of reference gene primers within the assay. To quantify the absolute abundance of each unique TCRbeta CDR3 rearrangement, sequence reads were collapsed and filtered. For each sample, productive Simpson clonality was calculated as the square root of Simpson's diversity index over productive rearrangements. TCRdb re-hosts the immuneACCESS table, in-frame sequences only. Its copies lack some clones; in the studies checked, an unresolved V gene accounts for under half of them, and the cause for the rest is not known. V, J and clone size are taken as reported in that table, and D and trimming were inferred from the DNA itself. This sample has fewer than 350,000 clones in its table, and around 86% of those were observed once. The top ten hold about 5% of the sample.

Participants in the prospective study were enrolled through a virtual design, were aged roughly 18 to 90 years, and lived in under 25 United States geographic areas. To assign participants to cohorts, the prospective study relied on clinical history that participants themselves reported in a screening survey and a study questionnaire. Recovered participants in ImmuneRACE Cohort 3 were defined as having two consecutive negative NP/OP PCR tests, clearance from a healthcare professional, or resolution of symptoms. In the prospective study, mobile phlebotomists collected whole blood, serum and a nasopharyngeal or oropharyngeal swab from each participant. Participants in the prospective study had the option to provide additional blood draws and questionnaires over a roughly 2-month period. Prospective study blood samples were shipped either frozen or at room temperature before DNA extraction. The CDR3, cysteine through phenylalanine, is 14 amino acids long. Only the CDR3 part of the read is kept: 42 bases, read in frame from the first base. Sequences SGHAT (CDR1) and FQNNGV (CDR2) are obtained from the germline V gene. The germline V end is reduced by 3 bases and the J end by 5 bases; junction bases left unmatched: 4.

The sample taken for sequencing was PBMCs or T cells enriched from blood (not recorded which). The chain couples TRBV11-2 to TRBJ2-5; TRBD2 agrees with 9 junctional bases. The TCR comes from a man between 60 and 75 years old who had recovered from COVID-19. The DNA sequence is as follows: TGTGCCAGCAGCTTCTCAGCGGGAGGCGAGACCCAGTACTTC. It translates to CASSFSAGGETQYF.